This T cell receptor (beta chain) appears in the sequencing data of a study of blood T cell repertoires in COVID-19 (dated by TCRdb to 2020 to 2021). Describing the broader study: Samples covering the acute and convalescent phases of COVID-19 were provided by collaborators in the United States, Italy and Spain. The dataset comprised deeply sampled blood TCRbeta repertoires from subjects exposed to, actively infected with, or recovered from COVID-19. The repertoires were released in a freely available public database intended as a resource for research on the immune response to SARS-CoV-2. Where available, HLA class I and class II types were obtained from metadata supplied by the sample provider rather than from assay-based typing. The prospective study material was composed of cDNA or gDNA derived from T cells, B-cell-depleted T cells, or PBMCs. A de-identified subject ID, COVID-19 status, age in years and sex were almost always included in the sample metadata. Samples came from the ongoing ImmuneRACE study (first 160 participants) plus 1,254 subjects from 6 global collaborators.

The collaborating institutions used their own protocols to collect whole blood in K2EDTA tubes. For TCRbeta analysis, collaborators shipped samples in one of three forms: frozen whole blood, isolated PBMCs, or DNA extracted from either of those sample types. The immunoSEQ Assay, a bias-controlled multiplex PCR, was used to amplify TCRbeta CDR3 regions from genomic DNA. On the authors' methods: Within the assay, amplification of reference gene primers was used to estimate how many nucleated cells each sample contained. To quantify the absolute abundance of each unique TCRbeta CDR3 rearrangement, sequence reads were collapsed and filtered. For each sample, productive Simpson clonality was calculated as the square root of Simpson's diversity index across productive rearrangements. The table comes from immuneACCESS by way of TCRdb, which keeps in-frame sequences with V and J called. Part of the clones is missing from these tables; in studies checked, under half for an unresolved V gene and the rest for unknown reasons. Clone size and the V and J calls come from that table; the DNA yielded D and trimming. In this sample the table shows some 74,000 clones, roughly 84% of which occur a single time. The ten largest account for less than 8% of the sample.

Concerning this clone: Its antigen is currently not known. Qualities for individual bases were not recorded, and no much larger clone is one base off.

Taken from the germline V gene, the CDR1 and CDR2 loops are MNHEY and SVGEGT. From cysteine to phenylalanine, the CDR3 is 18 amino acids long. Just the 54-base CDR3 DNA is kept, in frame starting at base 1. V ends up 0 bases short and J 0 bases short, with an unmatched junction base count of 7. Broad study findings and their caveats: The amount of clinical and demographic metadata varied by source and participant and was provided uncurated.

Input material: peripheral blood. The chain was built from TRBV6-2 or TRBV6-3 and TRBJ1-2; the junction holds 10 bases that match TRBD1. The sequence came from a man in his fifties or sixties with active COVID-19. The CDR3 region has the sequence CASSYSTTGGDTNYGYTF. The sequence in DNA is TGTGCCAGCAGTTACTCGACGACAGGGGGCGATACTAACTATGGCTACACCTTC.